This paragraph covers one T cell receptor beta chain sequence. The donors, all of them Caucasian adults, lived in Nashville, Tennessee. V gave up 2 bases and J gave up 5 bases; unmatched junction bases: 4. Looked up from germline, CDR1 is SGHVS and CDR2 is FQNEAQ. CDR3 length equals 14 residues. The data belong to a study of shared clonotypes between healthy human individuals. Sequencing used immunoSEQ multiplex PCR; TCRdb keeps in-frame clones, though not all of them. In the table there are fewer than 400,000 clones, approximately 74% of which are singletons. Sequenced: memory CD4+ T cells sorted from blood. The subset: CD45RA-negative fraction. V usage is TRBV7-8 and J usage is TRBJ2-7; TRBD1 agrees at 9 bases. The TCR was taken from a young man in good health. As DNA, the CDR3 is TGTGCCAGCAGCTTAACGGACAGGGGCAACGAGCAGTACTTC. It codes for CASSLTDRGNEQYF.